This T cell receptor (beta chain) originates from a study of CD8+ T cells in alopecia areata. Study details: Treated patients received oral tofacitinib, 5 to 10 mg twice daily.

V was pared by 2 bases and J by 2 bases, with 9 bases between. Per the germline V gene, CDR1 is GTSNPN and CDR2 is SVGIG (reference sequence). The CDR3 sequence is 13 residues long. Investigators isolated RNA and reverse transcribed it into cDNA to act as the sequencing template. Only in-frame clones appear in the TCRdb table, and some are missing; sequencing was by immunoSEQ multiplex PCR. The sample yields 150,000 to 250,000 clones, 50% to 60% seen once. Treatment defined: oral pan-JAK inhibitor, 5-10 mg twice daily. The origin of this receptor is a human donor with alopecia areata. This chain uses TRBV30 with TRBJ1-1, with D perhaps matching TRBD1 (5 bases). The source material was CD4+ T cells sorted from blood, sampled at week 4, from a patient treated with tofacitinib. CDR3 region: CAWSSGVNTEAFF. Here the CDR3 DNA reads TGTGCCTGGAGTTCGGGGGTCAACACTGAAGCTTTCTTT.